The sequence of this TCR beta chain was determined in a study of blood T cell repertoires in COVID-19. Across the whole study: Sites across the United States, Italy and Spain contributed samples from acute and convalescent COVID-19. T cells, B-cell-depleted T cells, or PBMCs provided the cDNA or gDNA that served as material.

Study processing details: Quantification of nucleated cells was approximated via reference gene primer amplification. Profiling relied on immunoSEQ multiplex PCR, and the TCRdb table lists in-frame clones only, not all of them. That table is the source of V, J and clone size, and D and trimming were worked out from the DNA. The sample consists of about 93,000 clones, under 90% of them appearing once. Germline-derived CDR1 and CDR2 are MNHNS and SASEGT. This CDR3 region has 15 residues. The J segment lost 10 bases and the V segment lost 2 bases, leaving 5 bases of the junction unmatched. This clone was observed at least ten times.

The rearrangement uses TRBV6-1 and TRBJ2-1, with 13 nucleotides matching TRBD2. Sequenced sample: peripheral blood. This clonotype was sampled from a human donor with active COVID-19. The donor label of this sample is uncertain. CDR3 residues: CASSETSGGAREQFF. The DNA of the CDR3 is TGTGCCAGCAGTGAAACTAGCGGGGGGGCCCGGGAGCAGTTCTTC.